The clone carrying this T cell receptor beta chain was recorded at least ten times. The data originate from a study of T cells in Graves' hyperthyroidism and ophthalmopathy. TCR beta CDR3 regions were amplified from RNA transcripts. The HTBI primer set served for first-round RT-PCR of the TCR CDR3. TCRdb re-analysed the multiplex PCR reads in MiXCR, keeping a single row per CDR3 protein. The sample yields about 590,000 distinct CDR3 sequences, approximately 15% seen once. J was trimmed by 3 bases and V by 4 bases; bases with no gene match: 9. The CDR3 is made up of 16 amino acids. Germline CDR1 reads SGHTS; CDR2 reads YDEGEE. Clinicians diagnosed patients from clinical symptoms, serum thyroxine and TRAb, thyroid ultrasound and orbital computed tomography.

The source material was blood. This chain joins TRBV5-8 and TRBJ2-1, with TRBD1 identical over 8 bases. The TCR comes from a woman in her thirties with Graves' hyperthyroidism. CDR3 coding DNA: TGTGCCAGCAGCGGACAGGGTAGCGCCTTCTACAATGAGCAGTTCTTC. Translation gives CASSGQGSAFYNEQFF. Supplemented by reference TRBV5-8 and TRBJ2-1, the full variable domain reads EAGVTQSPTHLIKTRGQQATLRCSPISGHTSVYWYQQALGLGLQFLLWYDEGEERNRGNFPPRFSGRQFPNYSSELNVNALELEDSALYLCASSGQGSAFYNEQFFGPGTRLTVL.